Below are 11 T cell receptor beta chains sequenced from a single sample in a study of human T cells and chemical hapten exposure (dated by TCRdb to the early 2020s). The time point label on this specimen signifies: pre-sensitization, week 0. In light of the paper, this sample's treatment or condition label describes: therapeutic diphenylcyclopropenone sensitization with weekly scalp DPC. Libraries were built with RACE. The instrument was a NextSeq 500. TCRdb reprocessed the public reads (quality trimming at Q25 with fastp, clone calling with MiXCR) and kept in-frame beta chains. Each record represents a unique CDR3 protein, reported with the most common genes and DNA among its rows. For this sample the table gives about 260,000 distinct CDR3 sequences, of which about 9.4% were detected only once. Less than 3% of the sample comes from the top ten. Sample: whole blood, taken in connection with sensitization to the hapten diphenylcyclopropenone (DPC). Receptors were obtained from a woman aged 40 to 55 with alopecia areata. Some clones in this sample may be carry-over from other donors' samples.

The sample holds many counts of this clonotype. The V call is TRBV7-2, the J call TRBJ2-1; TRBD2 agrees at 8 bases. Germline values: CDR1 SGHTA, CDR2 FQGNSA. The CDR3 covers 16 residues. Trimming removed 1 base from V and 0 bases from J; junction bases left unmatched: 2. The chain's CDR3 is CASSLESGSSYNEQFF. CDR3 in DNA: TGTGCCAGCAGCTTAGAAAGCGGGAGCTCCTACAATGAGCAGTTCTTC.

This chain links TRBV13 with TRBJ1-4; 7 bases are a match to TRBD1. The CDR3 has 14 amino acids. With 4 bases clipped from V and 7 bases from J, the junction kept 6 bases outside the gene matches. Germline V gene lookup returns CDR1 PRHDT and CDR2 FYEKMQ (reference sequence). CDR3 in amino acids: CASSSQGGIEKLFF. In DNA, the CDR3 is TGTGCCAGCAGCTCCCAGGGGGGAATTGAAAAACTGTTTTTT.

The chain employs TRBV29-1 and TRBJ2-1, with 11 bases that match TRBD1. The CDR3 is 16 amino acids. V shed 6 bases and J 5 bases; nucleotides not matched to a gene: 12. Germline CDR1 is SQVTM and CDR2 is ANQGSEA. CDR3 residues: CSVRDPGTGGHNEQFF. As DNA, the CDR3 is TGCAGCGTCAGGGACCCCGGGACAGGGGGGCACAATGAGCAGTTCTTC.

This clonotype was counted a few times. J is TRBJ2-3 and V is TRBV5-1, with 9 bases that match TRBD1. With V trimmed by 2 bases and J by 9 bases, 10 bases remained unmatched. The CDR3 consists of 15 residues. CDR1 SGHRS and CDR2 YFSETQ come from the germline V gene. DNA of the CDR3: TGCGCCAGCAGCTTAGACAGGGGGAAGACCGGGACGCAGTATTTT. Protein sequence: CASSLDRGKTGTQYF.

In nucleotides, the CDR3 is TGTGCCAGCAGCAGGGACTTTTCGCCAAACATTCAGTACTTC. Its translation is CASSRDFSPNIQYF. The chain uses TRBV9 and TRBJ2-4; D is possibly TRBD2 (6 bases). The CDR3 is made up of 14 amino acids. Trimming removed 4 bases from V and 6 bases from J, with 14 bases in between. Looked up from germline, CDR1 is SGDLS and CDR2 is YYNGEE.

In its sample, this clonotype was seen many times. The chain couples TRBV19 to TRBJ1-5; D is unclear. Trimming shortened V by 9 bases and J by 2 bases, and 11 bases separated the two germline ends. CDR1 and CDR2 from the germline V gene are LNHDA and SQIVND (reference sequence). The CDR3 consists of 13 residues. The CDR3 is CASSGRGNQPQHF. CDR3 nucleotides: TGTGCCAGCAGCGGAAGGGGCAATCAGCCCCAGCATTTT. The whole variable domain, filled in from reference TRBV19 and TRBJ1-5, reads DGGITQSPKYLFRKEGQNVTLSCEQNLNHDAMYWYRQDPGQGLRLIYYSQIVNDFQKGDIAEGYSVSREKKESFPLTVTSAQKNPTAFYLCASSGRGNQPQHFGDGTRLSIL.

The chain links TRBV12-3 or TRBV12-4 to TRBJ1-2; D unclear. The V gene lost 6 bases and the J gene lost 4 bases, with 18 bases spanning the gap. The CDR3 sequence is 15 residues long. The CDR3 nucleotides read TGTGCCAGCAGCCCTCGGACCGTTCCGTCCTATGGCTACACCTTC. It is translated as CASSPRTVPSYGYTF.

This clonotype has more than one count but fewer than ten. V gene TRBV6-5 combines with J gene TRBJ2-5; D is possibly TRBD2 (6 bases). Germline V gives CDR1 MNHEY, CDR2 SVGAGI. The CDR3 extends over 12 amino acids. Between the trimmed V and J ends, which lost 2 bases and 10 bases, there was a span of 11 bases. The CDR3 coding sequence is TGTGCCAGCAGTTACGTCGGGAGCGACCAGTACTTC. It translates to CASSYVGSDQYF.

This clonotype was seen a few times. The chain links TRBV20-1 to TRBJ1-1; 7 bases map to TRBD1. The CDR3 covers 13 residues. CDR1 and CDR2 from the germline V gene are DFQATT and SNEGSKA (reference sequence). The ends lost 3 bases at V and 3 bases at J; junction bases unmatched: 4. The CDR3 nucleotides read TGCAGTGCTAGCCATGACAGGGACACTGAAGCTTTCTTT. Residues: CSASHDRDTEAFF.

The chain links TRBV6-2 or TRBV6-3 to TRBJ2-5; D is perhaps TRBD1 (6 bases). Trimming removed 2 bases from V and 5 bases from J, with 18 bases in between. CDR1 MNHEY and CDR2 SVGEGT come from the germline V gene. This CDR3 is 16 amino acids long. Here the CDR3 reads CASSYPPSRGGETQYF. In DNA form, the CDR3 reads TGTGCCAGCAGTTACCCCCCTTCCAGGGGCGGGGAGACCCAGTACTTC.

The rearrangement uses TRBV6-2 or TRBV6-3 and TRBJ2-2, with TRBD2 as a possible D gene (5 bases). This CDR3 region has 15 residues. Trimming shortened V by 4 bases and J by 2 bases, and 11 bases separated the two germline ends. Per germline, CDR1 MNHEY and CDR2 SVGEGT. The CDR3 nucleotides read TGTGCCAGCAGTTTCGAAGCGGCCAACACCGGGGAGCTGTTTTTT. Protein product: CASSFEAANTGELFF.